These 30 T cell receptor beta chains originate from one sample sequenced in a study of blood T cell repertoires in COVID-19. The assay was immunoSEQ multiplex PCR, and TCRdb's table has in-frame clones only and misses some. The data show approximately 300,000 clones, more than 70% seen once. Sequencing input: peripheral blood. These receptors were taken from a woman aged 30 to 39 with COVID-19, enrolled during active disease.

The rearrangement links TRBV6-6 to TRBJ2-7, with 9 bases identical to TRBD1. Trimming took 2 bases from V and 5 from J; bases not matched to a gene: 10. Germline CDR1 and CDR2: MNHNY and SVGAGI (reference sequence). The CDR3 covers 16 residues. CDR3 DNA sequence: TGTGCCAGCAGTTACGGGGTGAGAACAGGGGGCCACGAGCAGTACTTC. The encoded protein is CASSYGVRTGGHEQYF.

As concerns this clone: One end of the junction fails to match germline, which may point to a read error. The chain joins TRBV2 to TRBJ1-6; unclear D gene. Germline values: CDR1 SNHLY, CDR2 FYNNEI. The CDR3 has 16 residues. CDR3 protein: CASSPGPPQAPTRSRF. The DNA of the CDR3 is TGTGCCAGCAGCCCTGGCCCCCCGCAGGCCCCCACGAGATCTCGCTTT.

This clone appeared a single time. The rearrangement links TRBV25-1 to TRBJ2-1, with a possible D match to TRBD2 (5 bases). Looked up from germline, CDR1 is MGHDK and CDR2 is SYGVNS. The CDR3 is 13 amino acids. Trimming left V 7 bases short and J 3 bases short, with 10 bases between. For the CDR3, the DNA is TGTGCCAGCACGGGGAGCAACTACAATGAGCAGTTCTTC. This gives the protein CASTGSNYNEQFF.

This clone has only a few counts. The chain uses TRBV2 and TRBJ1-1, with TRBD1 matching 7 bases. The J segment lost 6 bases and the V segment lost 5 bases, leaving 6 bases of the junction unmatched. Germline CDR1 is SNHLY and CDR2 is FYNNEI. The length of the CDR3 is 13 residues. CDR3 nucleotides: TGTGCCAGCAGTCGCGACAGGGAATCTGAAGCTTTCTTT. Translated: CASSRDRESEAFF.

This chain connects TRBV12-3 or TRBV12-4 to TRBJ2-1; D remains ambiguous. The germline V and J ends were trimmed by 1 base and 15 bases, with 16 bases remaining between them. The CDR3 extends over 13 amino acids. The CDR3 loop reads CASSLGLDRVRFF. The CDR3 coding sequence is TGTGCCAGCAGTTTAGGCCTCGATCGGGTTAGGTTCTTC.

Only a few counts were recorded for this clone. The genes are TRBV9 and TRBJ1-4; 9 positions match TRBD1. CDR1 is SGDLS and CDR2 is YYNGEE in the germline V gene. The trim removed 3 bases at V and 7 bases at J, leaving 7 bases unmatched. This CDR3 contains 15 residues. The CDR3 reads CASSGHRGQVEKLFF. DNA for the CDR3: TGTGCCAGCAGCGGCCACAGGGGGCAAGTTGAAAAACTGTTTTTT.

This chain connects TRBV2 to TRBJ2-7; 10 bases fit TRBD2. The V and J ends lost 6 bases and 0 bases, in that order; junction bases with no gene match: 5. Germline V gene data show CDR1 as SNHLY and CDR2 as FYNNEI. The CDR3 length is 15 residues. CDR3 amino acids: CASSGLAEISYEQYF. In DNA, the CDR3 is TGTGCCAGCAGCGGACTAGCGGAGATCTCCTACGAGCAGTACTTC.

V usage is TRBV7-3 and J usage is TRBJ2-2; TRBD2 aligns across 12 bases. The germline V gene encodes CDR1 SGHTA and CDR2 FQGTGA. The CDR3 extends over 15 amino acids. V gave up 6 bases and J gave up 8 bases; unmatched junction bases: 7. In nucleotides, the CDR3 is TGTGCCAGCAGTCTAGGACTAGCGGGGACAGGGGAGCTGTTTTTT. Translated, it gives CASSLGLAGTGELFF.

The chain uses TRBV5-1 and TRBJ2-7; D might be TRBD1 (6 bases). Germline V CDR1 and CDR2: SGHRS, YFSETQ. V gave up 3 bases and J gave up 3 bases, with 13 bases separating them. There are 14 residues in the CDR3. CDR3 sequence (DNA): TGCGCCAGCAGCTCAGCCGGGACAATCTACGAGCAGTACTTC. Amino acids: CASSSAGTIYEQYF.

This chain connects TRBV28 to TRBJ2-7, with 8 bases fitting TRBD2. Germline CDR1 is MDHEN and CDR2 is SYDVKM. This CDR3 has 14 residues. After removal of 5 bases from V and 3 bases from J, the junction contained 6 bases not matched to a gene. The CDR3 nucleotides read TGTGCCAGCAGTCCTCCGGGACTAGGCTACGAGCAGTACTTC. Translation gives CASSPPGLGYEQYF.

The V and J genes are TRBV7-8 and TRBJ1-1; 8 bases line up with TRBD1. The CDR3 consists of 14 residues. The trim removed 5 bases at V and 4 bases at J, leaving 6 bases unmatched. Germline loops: CDR1 SGHVS, CDR2 FQNEAQ. DNA of the CDR3: TGTGCCAGCAGCCGAGACAGGGGAGGCACTGAAGCTTTCTTT. Its protein product is CASSRDRGGTEAFF.

The V call is TRBV3-1 (or the pseudogene TRBV3-2), the J call TRBJ2-1; perhaps TRBD2 as D (6 bases). Germline assignment: CDR1 LGHDT and CDR2 YNNKEL (reference sequence). V was cut by 1 base and J by 9 bases, with 13 bases left in between. The CDR3 consists of 14 residues. DNA of the CDR3: TGTGCCAGCAGCCAAGCCCCCAGCGGGCCTGAGCAGTTCTTC. Protein sequence: CASSQAPSGPEQFF.

The genes are TRBV4-1 and TRBJ1-1, with 10 nucleotides matching TRBD1. CDR3 length equals 15 residues. V was pared by 6 bases and J by 1 base, with 5 bases of the junction left unmatched. Germline loops: CDR1 MGHRA, CDR2 YSYEKL. The CDR3 DNA sequence: TGCGCCAGCAGGGGACAGGGGAGAGGGAACACTGAAGCTTTCTTT. It yields the protein CASRGQGRGNTEAFF.

The chain uses TRBV27 and TRBJ2-1; 9 nucleotides agree with TRBD2. Germline values: CDR1 MNHEY, CDR2 SMNVEV (reference sequence). CDR3 length: 15 residues. V was clipped by 3 bases and J by 6 bases; unmatched bases: 6. The chain's CDR3 is CASSFLTSGSNEQFF. CDR3 in DNA: TGTGCCAGCAGTTTCTTGACTAGCGGTTCCAATGAGCAGTTCTTC.

V gene TRBV29-1 combines with J gene TRBJ2-7; a possible D gene is TRBD1 (5 bases). The CDR3 totals 13 residues. The V gene lost 8 bases and the J gene lost 0 bases, with 14 bases spanning the gap. Germline V gives CDR1 SQVTM, CDR2 ANQGSEA. CDR3 protein: CSSFDSSSYEQYF. Written as DNA, the CDR3 is TGCAGCTCCTTCGACAGTTCCTCCTACGAGCAGTACTTC.

The V call is TRBV7-6, the J call TRBJ2-3; 11 bases are shared with TRBD2. The CDR3 covers 16 residues. The V and J ends lost 5 bases and 5 bases, in that order; junction bases with no gene match: 9. Germline CDR1 and CDR2: SGHVS and FNYEAQ. CDR3 DNA: TGTGCCAGCAGCCGGATGACTAGCGGGGCGGGAGATACGCAGTATTTT. It translates to CASSRMTSGAGDTQYF.

The chain is built from TRBV4-3 and TRBJ1-2; D gene unclear. The V gene's germline CDR1 is LGHNA and CDR2 YSLEER. This CDR3 has 15 residues. V gave up 0 bases and J gave up 1 base, with 9 bases separating them. The CDR3 region has the DNA TGCGCCAGCAGCCAAGATGGCAGGAATAACTATGGCTACACCTTC. Translation gives CASSQDGRNNYGYTF.

The chain links TRBV7-9 to TRBJ1-1, with D unclear. CDR1 and CDR2 (germline): SEHNR, FQNEAQ (reference sequence). V dropped 5 bases and J dropped 0 bases, with 13 bases sitting between them. The CDR3 runs 15 residues. The CDR3 sequence: CASSPEGGMNTEAFF. CDR3 bases: TGTGCCAGCAGCCCCGAGGGAGGTATGAACACTGAAGCTTTCTTT.

V gene TRBV28 combines with J gene TRBJ2-5; D is uncertain. Deletions cut 4 bases from V and 1 base from J, with 4 bases between. The CDR3 extends over 12 amino acids. Germline V CDR1 and CDR2: MDHEN, SYDVKM. CDR3 DNA sequence: TGTGCCAGCAGTTCGCGCCAAGAGACCCAGTACTTC. This encodes CASSSRQETQYF.

The chain combines TRBV7-9 with TRBJ2-5; 8 nucleotides agree with TRBD1. V was pared by 1 base and J by 5 bases, with 0 bases of the junction left unmatched. The CDR3 is 13 residues long. Germline CDR1 SEHNR, CDR2 FQNEAQ (reference sequence). The CDR3 loop is CASSLGTGETQYF. In nucleotides, the CDR3 is TGTGCCAGCAGCTTAGGGACAGGGGAGACCCAGTACTTC. The full variable domain, completed using reference TRBV7-9 and TRBJ2-5, is DTGVSQNPRHKITKRGQNVTFRCDPISEHNRLYWYRQTLGQGPEFLTYFQNEAQLEKSRLLSDRFSAERPKGSFSTLEIQRTEQGDSAMYLCASSLGTGETQYFGPGTRLLVL.

The V gene is TRBV5-4, the J gene TRBJ1-4; 11 nucleotides align to TRBD1. J was trimmed by 5 bases and V by 10 bases; bases with no gene match: 10. Germline V gives CDR1 SGHNT, CDR2 YYREEE (reference sequence). The CDR3 loop spans 15 amino acids. As DNA, the CDR3 is TGTGCCTACCGGACAGGGGGCTCCATAAATGAAAAACTGTTTTTT. It is translated as CAYRTGGSINEKLFF.

The chain recombines TRBV7-8 with TRBJ2-5, with a tentative D call TRBD2 (6 bases). This CDR3 is 15 amino acids long. The V and J ends lost 5 bases and 4 bases respectively, with 17 bases between them. Per the germline V gene, CDR1 is SGHVS and CDR2 is FQNEAQ. The CDR3 is CASSPLGWGGETQYF. As DNA, the CDR3 is TGTGCCAGCAGCCCCCTTGGCTGGGGAGGAGAGACCCAGTACTTC.

This clone was recorded once. V is TRBV5-4 and J is TRBJ2-1; tentatively, D is TRBD2 (6 bases). Per the germline V gene, CDR1 is SGHNT and CDR2 is YYREEE (reference sequence). V lost 0 bases, J lost 6 bases, and 13 bases lay in between. The CDR3 has 15 residues. CDR3 amino acids: CASSLDQGLSNEQFF. The CDR3 nucleotides are TGTGCCAGCAGCTTGGATCAGGGACTCTCCAATGAGCAGTTCTTC.

The gene calls are TRBV6-6 and TRBJ2-7; 7 nucleotides match TRBD2. The CDR3 totals 12 residues. The germline V gene encodes CDR1 MNHNY and CDR2 SVGAGI (reference sequence). J lost 4 bases, V lost 6 bases, and 3 bases had no gene match. DNA of the CDR3: TGTGCCAGCAGGAGGACTAGTTACGAGCAGTACTTC. Protein product: CASRRTSYEQYF.

The rearrangement links TRBV21-1 to TRBJ2-2; the table's D call, TRBD1, has no DNA check behind it. TRBV21-1 is deemed a pseudogene. This CDR3 has 16 residues. CDR3 residues: CASSLRDSTLGGELFF. The DNA for the CDR3 is TGTGCCAGCAGCCTCCGGGACAGTACCCTCGGCGGGGAGCTGTTTTTT.

V and J are TRBV7-9 and TRBJ2-5; 8 bases fit TRBD2. There are 14 residues in the CDR3. V trimming: 6 bases; J trimming: 4 bases; junction bases outside the gene matches: 7. The germline V gene has CDR1 SEHNR and CDR2 FQNEAQ (reference sequence). In DNA, the CDR3 is TGTGCCAGCAGTCACCGGGAGGGTGGAGAGACCCAGTACTTC. Its protein is CASSHREGGETQYF.

This chain connects TRBV25-1 to TRBJ1-3; 7 bases align to TRBD1. The CDR3 totals 16 residues. Germline CDR1 and CDR2: MGHDK and SYGVNS. V trimming: 3 bases; J trimming: 0 bases; junction bases outside the gene matches: 5. The CDR3 sequence: CASSDLGTVSGNTIYF. The CDR3 DNA follows: TGTGCCAGCAGTGACCTAGGGACAGTCTCTGGAAACACCATATATTTT.

There are many counts of this clone. The chain carries TRBV4-1 and TRBJ1-5; 9 positions match TRBD1. Trimming removed 5 bases from V and 6 bases from J; junction bases left unmatched: 8. CDR1 is MGHRA, CDR2 YSYEKL, per germline. The CDR3 is 15 residues long. The CDR3 nucleotides read TGCGCCAGCAGCAAAACTACAGGGGGCTTTCAGCCCCAGCATTTT. Encoded protein: CASSKTTGGFQPQHF.

V and J are TRBV6-5 and TRBJ2-7; TRBD2 agrees at 7 bases. V dropped 2 bases and J dropped 5; count of bases not matched to a gene: 6. Germline values: CDR1 MNHEY, CDR2 SVGAGI. CDR3 length: 14 amino acids. The CDR3 protein is CASSYVGGPDEQYF. The DNA of the CDR3 is TGTGCCAGCAGTTACGTGGGAGGGCCGGACGAGCAGTACTTC.

This rearrangement joins TRBV28 to TRBJ2-4; D might be TRBD2 (6 bases). The CDR3 length is 15 residues. The germline V and J ends were trimmed by 2 bases and 1 base, with 9 bases remaining between them. Germline V gene sequence: CDR1 MDHEN, CDR2 SYDVKM. CDR3 DNA: TGTGCCAGCAGTTTAGGGGGGAGCGCCAAAAACATTCAGTACTTC. Translated: CASSLGGSAKNIQYF.